These 21 T cell receptor beta chains came from one sample sequenced in a study of response to subunit inactivated influenza vaccine. TCRdb reanalysed the RT-PCR reads using MiXCR and keeps one entry per CDR3 protein. This table has hundreds of thousands of distinct CDR3 sequences, about 25% appearing once. The sequencing here drew on CD4+ T cells sorted from PBMCs, taken more than 4 days after vaccination. The receptors derive from a man in his fifties or sixties who received an inactivated influenza vaccine.

This clonotype was counted only a few times. The chain carries TRBV25-1 and TRBJ2-7; 9 nucleotides match TRBD2. This CDR3 is 13 amino acids long. Germline V gives CDR1 MGHDK, CDR2 SYGVNS. After removal of 6 bases from V and 3 bases from J, the junction contained 3 bases not matched to a gene. The CDR3 is CASRYSGSYEQYF. CDR3 DNA sequence: TGTGCCAGCAGGTATAGCGGGAGCTACGAGCAGTACTTC.

This clonotype was counted only a few times. The chain couples TRBV5-1 to TRBJ2-5; 7 positions agree with TRBD1. CDR3 length: 16 amino acids. The V and J ends lost 4 bases and 0 bases, in that order; junction bases with no gene match: 9. The germline V gene encodes CDR1 SGHRS and CDR2 YFSETQ. This CDR3 is CASSKSGTVNQETQYF. CDR3 coding DNA: TGCGCCAGCAGCAAATCCGGGACAGTCAACCAAGAGACCCAGTACTTC.

The rearrangement links TRBV20-1 to TRBJ2-7; tentatively, D is TRBD2 (6 bases). This CDR3 region has 13 residues. Germline loops: CDR1 DFQATT, CDR2 SNEGSKA (reference sequence). Trimming took 6 bases from V and 0 from J, leaving 12 bases between them. CDR3: CSATGLTSYEQYF. In DNA form, the CDR3 reads TGCAGTGCAACGGGACTCACCTCCTACGAGCAGTACTTC.

This sequence joins TRBV19 and TRBJ2-2; 9 bases fit TRBD1. V gave up 9 bases and J gave up 7 bases; unmatched junction bases: 9. The CDR3 contains 14 residues. The germline gives CDR1 LNHDA, CDR2 SQIVND (reference sequence). The CDR3 is CASIGTGRVGELFF. The CDR3 bases are TGTGCCAGCATCGGGACAGGGCGGGTCGGGGAGCTGTTTTTT.

The chain uses TRBV30 and TRBJ1-2; D is unclear. From germline, CDR1 is GTSNPN and CDR2 SVGIG (reference sequence). This CDR3 comprises 11 residues. Trimming stripped 4 bases from V and 2 bases from J, with 5 bases between. The CDR3 sequence is CAWTQNYGYTF. The CDR3, as DNA: TGTGCCTGGACTCAGAACTATGGCTACACCTTC.

There are many counts of this clonotype. The chain combines TRBV5-6 with TRBJ2-7; the D is unclear. The CDR3 sequence is 11 residues long. The germline V gene has CDR1 SGHDT and CDR2 YYEEEE. V was trimmed by 2 bases and J by 4 bases, leaving 4 bases between them. The CDR3 sequence is CASSFMYEQYF. The CDR3 bases are TGTGCCAGCAGCTTTATGTACGAGCAGTACTTC.

This chain links TRBV20-1 with TRBJ2-5; 7 positions match TRBD1. This CDR3 has 16 residues. The V gene's germline CDR1 is DFQATT and CDR2 SNEGSKA (reference sequence). Trimming removed 3 bases from V and 4 bases from J; junction bases left unmatched: 14. The CDR3 protein is CSARDNRQGSRETQYF. As DNA, the CDR3 is TGCAGTGCTAGGGACAATAGACAGGGATCAAGAGAGACCCAGTACTTC.

There are a few counts of this clonotype. V and J are TRBV7-2 and TRBJ2-5; D not resolved. Germline values: CDR1 SGHTA, CDR2 FQGNSA. Trimming shortened V by 3 bases and J by 7 bases, and 6 bases separated the two germline ends. The CDR3 covers 11 residues. Here the CDR3 DNA reads TGTGCCAGCAGCTTGGGCGTGACCCAGTACTTC. This gives the protein CASSLGVTQYF. Based on the CDR3 plus reference TRBV7-2 and TRBJ2-5, the full variable domain is GAGVSQSPSNKVTEKGKDVELRCDPISGHTALYWYRQSLGQGLEFLIYFQGNSAPDKSGLPSDRFSAERTGGSVSTLTIQRTQQEDSAVYLCASSLGVTQYFGPGTRLLVL.

This clonotype was observed a handful of times. The V and J genes are TRBV6-2 or TRBV6-3 and TRBJ2-3; 7 bases map to TRBD1. V lost 4 bases and J lost 0; bases outside the gene matches: 10. The germline V gene has CDR1 MNHEY and CDR2 SVGEGT. CDR3 length equals 17 residues. The CDR3 protein is CASSSNRGQLSTDTQYF. The CDR3 DNA is TGTGCCAGCAGTTCAAACAGGGGCCAGCTGAGCACAGATACGCAGTATTTT.

Many counts were recorded for this clonotype. The gene calls are TRBV28 and TRBJ2-7, with TRBD2 matching over 7 bases. This CDR3 spans 15 amino acids. The J segment lost 4 bases and the V segment lost 5 bases, leaving 11 bases of the junction unmatched. Germline V lookup: CDR1 MDHEN, CDR2 SYDVKM. The CDR3 DNA reads as TGTGCCAGCAGTACCCTTTGGCGGGAGAGTTACGAGCAGTACTTC. As protein: CASSTLWRESYEQYF.

The V gene is TRBV7-9, the J gene TRBJ2-5, with no clear D. The CDR3 covers 13 residues. V gave up 6 bases and J gave up 3 bases, with 11 bases separating them. Per germline, CDR1 SEHNR and CDR2 FQNEAQ (reference sequence). The CDR3 DNA follows: TGTGCCAGCAGGTGGTATAGGGAAGAGACCCAGTACTTC. Encoded protein: CASRWYREETQYF. Supplemented by reference TRBV7-9 and TRBJ2-5, the full variable domain reads DTGVSQNPRHKITKRGQNVTFRCDPISEHNRLYWYRQTLGQGPEFLTYFQNEAQLEKSRLLSDRFSAERPKGSFSTLEIQRTEQGDSAMYLCASRWYREETQYFGPGTRLLVL.

The chain has TRBV9 and TRBJ1-2; 8 bases match TRBD1. Germline trimming cut 3 bases from V and 4 bases from J; bases unmatched to any gene: 8. In germline, CDR1 is SGDLS, CDR2 YYNGEE. This CDR3 is 15 amino acids long. The CDR3, as DNA: TGTGCCAGCAGCGGCGGGGGACAGGTGATCTATGGCTACACCTTC. As protein: CASSGGGQVIYGYTF.

This clonotype appeared a few times. The chain links TRBV29-1 to TRBJ1-1, with unresolved D. Germline V lookup: CDR1 SQVTM, CDR2 ANQGSEA. The CDR3 sequence is 10 residues long. The V and J ends lost 5 bases and 1 base respectively, with 2 bases between them. The CDR3 DNA sequence: TGCAGCGTTCAGAACACTGAAGCTTTCTTT. The encoded protein is CSVQNTEAFF.

J is TRBJ2-1 and V is TRBV4-3; TRBD2 agrees at 15 bases. Germline V gene lookup returns CDR1 LGHNA and CDR2 YSLEER. With V trimmed by 1 base and J by 9 bases, 4 bases remained unmatched. The CDR3 length is 16 residues. CDR3 DNA: TGCGCCAGCAGCCAAGGGACTAGCGGGGGGGCAAGTGAGCAGTTCTTC. This encodes CASSQGTSGGASEQFF.

The chain recombines TRBV28 with TRBJ2-6, with 8 bases lining up with TRBD1. The CDR3 runs 18 residues. Germline lookup yields CDR1 MDHEN and CDR2 SYDVKM. The V gene end was trimmed by 5 bases and the J gene end by 2 bases; junction bases not matched to a gene: 11. The CDR3 protein is CASSPSGTGPAGANVLTF. The CDR3, as DNA: TGTGCCAGCAGTCCCTCCGGGACAGGTCCAGCTGGGGCCAACGTCCTGACTTTC.

The V and J genes are TRBV2 and TRBJ1-6, with a weak D call TRBD1 (5 bases). V gave up 7 bases and J gave up 7 bases, with 20 bases separating them. The germline V gene has CDR1 SNHLY and CDR2 FYNNEI. CDR3 length equals 16 residues. The chain's CDR3 is CASNLLRGSENSPLHF. The CDR3 DNA is TGTGCCAGCAACCTCCTTAGGGGCTCAGAGAATTCACCCCTCCACTTT.

The J gene is TRBJ2-7, the V gene TRBV6-1; D might be TRBD1 (5 bases). The germline gives CDR1 MNHNS, CDR2 SASEGT. The V and J ends lost 0 bases and 1 base respectively, with 7 bases between them. This CDR3 comprises 14 residues. The CDR3 loop is CASSEARASYEQYF. The CDR3 DNA reads TGTGCCAGCAGTGAAGCCAGGGCTTCCTACGAGCAGTACTTC.

The chain carries TRBV7-8 and TRBJ1-5, with 10 positions matching TRBD1. The CDR3 is 17 residues long. Germline V CDR1 and CDR2: SGHVS, FQNEAQ. The V segment lost 5 bases and the J segment 4 bases; nucleotides outside the gene matches: 11. As DNA, the CDR3 is TGTGCCAGCAGCCGGGACAGGGGACGAGAGTCGAATCAGCCCCAGCATTTT. Translated: CASSRDRGRESNQPQHF.

This rearrangement joins TRBV12-3 or TRBV12-4 to TRBJ1-4, with TRBD1 matching 8 bases. After removal of 5 bases from V and 7 bases from J, the junction contained 12 bases not matched to a gene. The CDR3 is made up of 16 amino acids. Here the CDR3 reads CASSPIPGGLGEKLFF. CDR3 coding DNA: TGTGCCAGCAGTCCCATCCCAGGGGGCTTGGGTGAAAAACTGTTTTTT.

J is TRBJ2-1 and V is TRBV10-3; 12 positions match TRBD2. V trimming: 9 bases; J trimming: 8 bases; junction bases outside the gene matches: 8. The germline gives CDR1 ENHRY, CDR2 SYGVKD. The CDR3 runs 14 residues. Here the CDR3 reads CAIRLAGAVDEQFF. Written as DNA, the CDR3 is TGTGCCATTAGACTAGCGGGAGCGGTAGATGAGCAGTTCTTC.

The sample holds a few counts of this clonotype. The rearrangement uses TRBV12-3 or TRBV12-4 and TRBJ2-1; TRBD2 matches at 10 bases. This CDR3 is built from 14 residues. V shed 6 bases and J 7 bases; nucleotides not matched to a gene: 6. The CDR3 sequence is CASSPGLAKNEQFF. The CDR3 DNA reads TGTGCCAGCAGCCCGGGACTAGCGAAAAATGAGCAGTTCTTC.